This T cell receptor beta chain was recovered during a study of shared clonotypes between healthy human individuals. Some clones are missing from TCRdb's copy, which holds only in-frame ones; the method was immunoSEQ multiplex PCR. The data show 550,000 to 850,000 clones, about two thirds seen once. This CDR3 is built from 15 residues. Germline values: CDR1 MNHNS, CDR2 SASEGT. Trimming took 0 bases from V and 4 from J, leaving 12 bases between them. The sequenced material came from memory CD4+ T cells sorted from blood. Subset meaning: CD45RA-negative fraction. The sequence came from a woman aged 25 to 39 in good health. This sequence joins TRBV6-1 and TRBJ1-2; D is unresolved. As DNA, the CDR3 is TGTGCCAGCAGTGAAGCGTGGGGTACTGGCTATGGCTACACCTTC. Its protein is CASSEAWGTGYGYTF.